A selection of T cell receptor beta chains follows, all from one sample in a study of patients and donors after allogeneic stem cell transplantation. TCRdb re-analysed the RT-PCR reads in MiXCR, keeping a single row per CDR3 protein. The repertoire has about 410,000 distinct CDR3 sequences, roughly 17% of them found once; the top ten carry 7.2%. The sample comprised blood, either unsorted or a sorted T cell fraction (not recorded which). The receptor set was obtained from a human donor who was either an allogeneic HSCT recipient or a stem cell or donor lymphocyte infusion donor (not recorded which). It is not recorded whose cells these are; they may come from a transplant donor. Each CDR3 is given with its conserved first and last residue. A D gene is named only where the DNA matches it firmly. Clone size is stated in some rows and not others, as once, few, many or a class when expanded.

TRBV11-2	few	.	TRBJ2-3	CASSAYPLSGPNTDTQYF	TGTGCCAGCAGCGCGTACCCCTTGAGCGGACCTAACACAGATACGCAGTATTTT
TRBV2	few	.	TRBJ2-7	CAGSEPGGTYEQYF	TGTGCCGGCAGTGAACCAGGGGGGACCTACGAGCAGTACTTC
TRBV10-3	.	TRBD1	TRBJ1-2	CASTNRTGSGYGYTF	TGTGCCTCAACCAACAGGACAGGGTCAGGCTATGGCTACACCTTC
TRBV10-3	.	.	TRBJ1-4	CAISETGLGEKLFF	TGTGCCATCAGTGAAACAGGACTTGGGGAAAAACTGTTTTTT
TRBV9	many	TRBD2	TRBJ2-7	CASSVGGTSSYEQYF	TGTGCCAGCAGCGTAGGAGGGACTAGCTCCTACGAGCAGTACTTC
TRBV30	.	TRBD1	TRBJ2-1	CAWTFAGGRRVGQFF	TGTGCCTGGACCTTCGCAGGGGGCAGACGGGTGGGGCAGTTCTTC
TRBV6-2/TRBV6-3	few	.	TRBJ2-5	CASSYESEETQYF	TGTGCCAGCAGTTACGAGTCCGAAGAGACCCAGTACTTC
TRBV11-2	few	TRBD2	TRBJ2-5	CASSPPGTSMRETQYF	TGTGCCAGCAGCCCACCCGGGACTAGCATGCGAGAGACCCAGTACTTC
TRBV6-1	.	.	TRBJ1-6	CASRLMTDYNSPLHF	TGTGCCAGCAGGTTAATGACGGACTATAATTCACCCCTCCACTTT
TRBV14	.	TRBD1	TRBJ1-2	CASSQGQERISNYGYTF	TGTGCCAGCAGCCAGGGACAGGAACGCATCTCTAACTATGGCTACACCTTC
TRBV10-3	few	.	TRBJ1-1	CAISDLGNTEAFF	TGTGCCATCAGTGATTTAGGGAACACTGAAGCTTTCTTT
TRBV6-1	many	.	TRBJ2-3	CASSDRVGGPDTQYF	TGTGCCAGCAGTGACAGGGTGGGGGGGCCAGATACGCAGTATTTT
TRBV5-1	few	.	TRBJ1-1	CASSTGGGNTEAFF	TGCGCCAGCAGCACGGGGGGCGGGAACACTGAAGCTTTCTTT
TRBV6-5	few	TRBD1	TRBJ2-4	CASSYSDTGRGRTKNIQYF	TGTGCCAGCAGTTACTCCGACACGGGCAGGGGGCGAACCAAAAACATTCAGTACTTC
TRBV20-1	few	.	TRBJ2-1	CSAPGDFSSYNEQFF	TGCAGTGCTCCTGGGGACTTCTCCTCCTACAATGAGCAGTTCTTC
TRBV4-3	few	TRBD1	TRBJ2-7	CASGQDRGITYEQYF	TGCGCCAGCGGACAAGACAGGGGGATAACCTACGAGCAGTACTTC
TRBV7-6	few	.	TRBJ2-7	CASRGDSSSYEQYF	TGTGCCAGCCGTGGGGATTCCAGCTCCTACGAGCAGTACTTC
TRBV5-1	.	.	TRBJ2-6	CASSSLQGGSGANVLTF	TGCGCCAGCAGCTCACTCCAGGGGGGCTCTGGGGCCAACGTCCTGACTTTC
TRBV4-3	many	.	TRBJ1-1	CASSQEFGHLNTEAFF	TGCGCCAGCAGCCAAGAGTTCGGACACTTGAACACTGAAGCTTTCTTT
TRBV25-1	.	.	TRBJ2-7	CASSESWPGERLEEQYF	TGTGCCAGCAGTGAATCATGGCCCGGAGAGCGGTTGGAAGAGCAGTACTTC
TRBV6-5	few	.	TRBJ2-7	CASSYRRGPFNYEQYF	TGTGCCAGCAGTTACCGTCGGGGTCCCTTCAACTACGAGCAGTACTTC
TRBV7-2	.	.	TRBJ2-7	CASSLGGSGFYEQYF	TGTGCCAGCAGCTTAGGAGGTAGCGGCTTCTACGAGCAGTACTTC
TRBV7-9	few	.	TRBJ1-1	CASSLLQAGYTEAFF	TGTGCCAGCAGCTTACTCCAGGCAGGTTACACTGAAGCTTTCTTT
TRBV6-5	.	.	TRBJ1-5	CASSYSGVNQPQHF	TGTGCCAGCAGTTACTCCGGGGTAAATCAGCCCCAGCATTTT
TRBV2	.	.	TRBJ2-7	CASGRLNSGEQYF	TGTGCCAGCGGCCGGCTCAACTCCGGGGAGCAGTACTTC
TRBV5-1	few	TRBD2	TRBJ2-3	CASSLETSGSTDTQYF	TGCGCCAGCAGCTTGGAGACTAGCGGAAGCACAGATACGCAGTATTTT
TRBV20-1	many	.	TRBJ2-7	CSARLVSEQYF	TGCAGTGCTAGACTAGTCAGCGAGCAGTACTTC
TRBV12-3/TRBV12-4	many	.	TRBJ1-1	CASSFPRGAMNTEAFF	TGTGCCAGCAGTTTTCCTAGGGGGGCAATGAACACTGAAGCTTTCTTT
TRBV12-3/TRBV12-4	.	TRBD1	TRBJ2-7	CASSKQGTSYEQYF	TGTGCCAGCAGTAAACAGGGGACCTCCTACGAGCAGTACTTC
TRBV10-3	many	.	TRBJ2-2	CAITPQVRGPGELFF	TGTGCCATCACCCCACAGGTGCGGGGGCCCGGGGAGCTGTTTTTT
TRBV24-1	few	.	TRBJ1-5	CATAGVGNQPQHF	TGTGCCACCGCAGGGGTGGGCAATCAGCCCCAGCATTTT
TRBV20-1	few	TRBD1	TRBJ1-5	CSAREWDRGVRQPQHF	TGCAGTGCTAGAGAGTGGGACAGGGGTGTTCGGCAGCCCCAGCATTTT
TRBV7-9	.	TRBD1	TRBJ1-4	CASRATGGGEKLFF	TGTGCCAGCAGAGCGACAGGGGGGGGCGAAAAACTGTTTTTT
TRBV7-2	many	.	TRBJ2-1	CASSLVGSANNEQFF	TGTGCCAGCAGCTTAGTGGGTAGCGCTAACAATGAGCAGTTCTTC
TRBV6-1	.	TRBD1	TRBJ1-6	CASSLDPGGSVNSPLHF	TGTGCCAGCAGCCTAGACCCAGGGGGCTCGGTTAATTCACCCCTCCACTTT
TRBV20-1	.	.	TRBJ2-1	CSARTQQKVYNEQFF	TGCAGTGCTAGGACTCAGCAAAAGGTCTACAATGAGCAGTTCTTC
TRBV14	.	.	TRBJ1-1	CASSQGVATEAFF	TGTGCCAGCAGCCAGGGGGTCGCAACTGAAGCTTTCTTT
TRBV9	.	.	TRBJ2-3	CASSVAGVSDTQYF	TGTGCCAGCAGCGTAGCGGGAGTTTCAGATACGCAGTATTTT